This TCR beta chain was recorded in a study of spatial heterogeneity in lung cancer. For the study at large: Sequences of the beta chain were consistently detected in greater numbers than alpha-chain sequences.

Time point of the sample: sample taken at primary tumor resection. Frozen PBMC, nontumor lung or tumor provided whole RNA, which was sequenced unsorted. Donors were over 70 untreated early-stage non-small cell lung cancer patients. Unique molecular identifiers tagged every individual TCR cDNA molecule. TCRdb passed the 5' RACE reads through MiXCR, listing each CDR3 protein once. The profile covers tens of thousands of distinct CDR3 sequences, with 5.5% to 8.5% appearing a single time and roughly an eighth taken by the ten largest. Losses at the gene ends were 5 bases for V and 2 bases for J; bases not matched to a gene: 6. This CDR3 contains 15 residues. CDR1 is MNHNS, CDR2 SASEGT, per germline.

Sequences were derived from PBMCs, sampled at surgery. The chain recombines TRBV6-1 with TRBJ2-1, with 7 bases aligning to TRBD2. This receptor was obtained from a male donor with early-stage non-small cell lung cancer. CDR3 sequence: CASSLTSNTYNEQFF. Written as DNA, the CDR3 is TGTGCCAGCAGTTTGACTAGCAACACCTACAATGAGCAGTTCTTC.